The source of this T cell receptor (beta chain) is a study of blood T cell repertoires in COVID-19. Turning to the study itself: The samples span acute and convalescent COVID-19 from the United States, Italy and Spain. T cells, B-cell-depleted T cells, or PBMCs supplied cDNA or gDNA.

Source study methods: The authors estimated nucleated cell counts from reference gene primer amplification. The assay was immunoSEQ multiplex PCR, and TCRdb's table has in-frame clones only and misses some. D and trimming come from the DNA, and the V and J calls and clone size come from that table. The table includes around 220,000 clones, approximately 91% detected once. In germline, CDR1 is SGHDT, CDR2 YYEEEE. The CDR3 is 15 residues long. V dropped 2 bases and J dropped 1; count of bases not matched to a gene: 5. Source material: peripheral blood. The sequence derives from a woman in her forties who had recovered from COVID-19. The genes are TRBV5-6 and TRBJ2-7; 8 nucleotides agree with TRBD1. The CDR3 region is CASSFLGQGSYEQYF. DNA of the CDR3: TGTGCCAGCAGCTTTCTAGGACAGGGATCCTACGAGCAGTACTTC.